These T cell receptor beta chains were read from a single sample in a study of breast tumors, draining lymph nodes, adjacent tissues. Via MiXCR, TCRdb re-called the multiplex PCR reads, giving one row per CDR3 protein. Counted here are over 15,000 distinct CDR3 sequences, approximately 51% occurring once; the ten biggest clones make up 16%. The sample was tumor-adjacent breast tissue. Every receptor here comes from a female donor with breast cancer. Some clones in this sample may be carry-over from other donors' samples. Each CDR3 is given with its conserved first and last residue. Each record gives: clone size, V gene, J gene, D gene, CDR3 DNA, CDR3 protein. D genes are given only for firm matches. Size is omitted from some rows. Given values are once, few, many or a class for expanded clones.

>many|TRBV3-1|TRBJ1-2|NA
TGTGCCAGCAGTGAAACAGGCCCTAACTATGGCTACACCTTC
CASSETGPNYGYTF
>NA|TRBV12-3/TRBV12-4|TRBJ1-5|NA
TGTGCCAGCAGACGAAACGGGCCCCAGCATTTT
CASRRNGPQHF
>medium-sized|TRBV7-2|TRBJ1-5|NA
TGTGCCAGCAGCTTAGAGTCAGGGGTCGGCAATCAGCCCCAGCATTTT
CASSLESGVGNQPQHF
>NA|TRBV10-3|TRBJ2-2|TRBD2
TGTGCCATCAGAAAGCGGGACGACACCGGGGAGCTGCTCTTT
CAIRKRDDTGELLF
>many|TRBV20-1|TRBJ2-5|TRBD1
TGCAGTGCTAATAGACAGGGGACCGAGACCCAGTACTTC
CSANRQGTETQYF
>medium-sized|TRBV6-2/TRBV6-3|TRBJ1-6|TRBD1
TGTGCCAGCGACAGGGGGCCGAATTCACCCCTCCACTTT
CASDRGPNSPLHF
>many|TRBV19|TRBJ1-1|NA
TGTGCCAGTAGTACTCAAATGAACACTGAAGCTTTCTTT
CASSTQMNTEAFF
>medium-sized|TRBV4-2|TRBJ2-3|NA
TGTGCCAGCAGCCCCCGCAGGGCGGACACAGATACGCAGTATTTT
CASSPRRADTDTQYF
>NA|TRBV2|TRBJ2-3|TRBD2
TGTGCCAGCAGGGGTGCGGGAGGGCCGGTGGGAACAGATACGCAGTATTTT
CASRGAGGPVGTDTQYF
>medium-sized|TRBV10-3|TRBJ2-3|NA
TGTGCCATCGGGATAGCGGGCACAGATACGCAGTATTTT
CAIGIAGTDTQYF
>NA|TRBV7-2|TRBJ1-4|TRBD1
TGTGCCAGCAGCTTCAGGCACAGGGGCGGAACTAATGAAAAACTGCTTTTT
CASSFRHRGGTNEKLLF
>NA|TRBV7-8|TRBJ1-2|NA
TGTGCCAGCAGCTTAGCGGTGGGAGGGAGTAGCGTCTATGGCTACACCTTC
CASSLAVGGSSVYGYTF
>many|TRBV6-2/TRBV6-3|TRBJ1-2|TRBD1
TGTGCCAGCAGCAGGGACAGGGGGCAGTTTGGCTACACCTTC
CASSRDRGQFGYTF
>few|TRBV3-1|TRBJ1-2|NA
TGTGCCAGCAGCCGCGGACTCTATGGCTACACCTTC
CASSRGLYGYTF
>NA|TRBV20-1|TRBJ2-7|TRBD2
TGCAGTGCTTCGGGACTAGCGGGGGGGCAGTACTTC
CSASGLAGGQYF